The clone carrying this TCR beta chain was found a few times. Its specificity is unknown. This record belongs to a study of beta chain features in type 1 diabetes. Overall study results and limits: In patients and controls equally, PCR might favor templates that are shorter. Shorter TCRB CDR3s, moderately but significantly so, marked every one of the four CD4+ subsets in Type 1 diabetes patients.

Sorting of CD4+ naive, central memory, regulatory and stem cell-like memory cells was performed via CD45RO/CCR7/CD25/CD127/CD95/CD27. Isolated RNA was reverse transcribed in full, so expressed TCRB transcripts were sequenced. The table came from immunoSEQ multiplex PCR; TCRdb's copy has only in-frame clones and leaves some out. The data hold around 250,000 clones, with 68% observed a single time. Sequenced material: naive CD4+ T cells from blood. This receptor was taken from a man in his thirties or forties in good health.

The CDR3 nucleotides are TGTGCCTGGAGTGTAAGAGAGGGAGGGCAGTTCTTC. Translating it yields CAWSVREGGQFF. The chain carries TRBV30 and TRBJ2-1; tentatively, D is TRBD2 (6 bases). The V gene's germline CDR1 is GTSNPN and CDR2 SVGIG (reference sequence). Trimming stripped 0 bases from V and 12 bases from J, with 12 bases between. The CDR3 extends over 12 amino acids.